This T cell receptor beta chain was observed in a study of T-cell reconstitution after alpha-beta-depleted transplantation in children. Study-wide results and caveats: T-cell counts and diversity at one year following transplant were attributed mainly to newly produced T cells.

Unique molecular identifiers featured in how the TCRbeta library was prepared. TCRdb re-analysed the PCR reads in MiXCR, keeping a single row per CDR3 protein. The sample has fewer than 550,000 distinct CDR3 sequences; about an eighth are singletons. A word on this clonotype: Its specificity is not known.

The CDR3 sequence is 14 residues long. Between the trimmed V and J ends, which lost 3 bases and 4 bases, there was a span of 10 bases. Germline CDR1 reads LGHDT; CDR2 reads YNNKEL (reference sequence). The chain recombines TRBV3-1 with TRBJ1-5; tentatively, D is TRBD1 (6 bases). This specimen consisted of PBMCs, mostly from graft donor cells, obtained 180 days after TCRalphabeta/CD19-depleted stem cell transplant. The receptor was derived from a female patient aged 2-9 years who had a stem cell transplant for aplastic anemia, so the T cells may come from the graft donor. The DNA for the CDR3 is TGTGCCAGCAGCCAGGGGACAAGTAATCAGCCCCAGCATTTT. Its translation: CASSQGTSNQPQHF.